This TCR beta chain comes out of a study of T cells after yellow fever vaccination. Study information: The SMART-Seq v4 Ultra Low Input method served to prepare the low-cell-number fractions. Study-wide results and limits: Abundant contaminating clonotypes from the bulk population could appear in FACS-sorted repertoires. The secondary response showed a weaker magnitude and a faster peak, day 5 versus 15.

The CDR3 is 13 amino acids. The germline CDR1 and CDR2 sequences are LGHDT and YNNKEL (reference sequence). Trimming removed 0 bases from V and 4 bases from J, with 6 bases in between. This clonotype came up a few times. Its target is not known. TCRdb analysed the 5' RACE reads with MiXCR anew, one entry per CDR3 protein. Of 250,000 to 400,000 distinct CDR3 sequences listed, 4.1% were seen once; the top ten hold 20% to 25%. Sequences were derived from PBMCs, sampled 5 days after the yellow fever booster vaccination. The TCR sequence derives from a young man who received the YFV17D yellow fever vaccine. The chain is built from TRBV3-1 and TRBJ1-2, with D unclear. CDR3 coding DNA: TGTGCCAGCAGCCAAGAGGCAGTCTATGGCTACACCTTC. Amino acids: CASSQEAVYGYTF. Full variable domain (remainder filled in from reference TRBV3-1 and TRBJ1-2): DTAVSQTPKYLVTQMGNDKSIKCEQNLGHDTMYWYKQDSKKFLKIMFSYNNKELIINETVPNRFSPKSPDKAHLNLHINSLELGDSAVYFCASSQEAVYGYTFGSGTRLTVV.